The entry that follows covers one TCR beta chain sequence. Antigen: not known. This sequence may be a read error, since a much larger clone differs from it by one base. The entry originates in a study of CD8+CD57+ T cells in acquired aplastic anemia. Looking at the study overall: Quantities of DNA derived from sorted CD4+ and CD8+ cells averaged roughly 3 ug. Whole-study findings and limits: In common between the patients and the controls were approximately 28 CD8+ CDR3 sequences.

CDR3 length equals 16 residues. V lost 5 bases to trimming and J lost 4 bases, with 17 bases between them. Looked up from germline, CDR1 is SGHVS and CDR2 is FNYEAQ. Using genomic DNA as the template, TCR beta VDJ and CDR3 profiling was carried out. MiXCR, applied by TCRdb to the reads, yields one record per CDR3 protein. The sample lists 200,000 to 250,000 distinct CDR3 sequences; 34% were seen once. Sequenced material: sorted CD4+, CD8+, or CD8+CD57+ T cells (not recorded which) from PBMCs. The clonotype was recovered from a human donor in good health, serving as a control. V gene TRBV7-6 combines with J gene TRBJ1-4, with D tentatively TRBD1 (5 bases). The CDR3 DNA reads TGTGCCAGCAGCCCGCAAGTCCGGGGACTTAATGAAAAACTGTTTTTT. This gives the protein CASSPQVRGLNEKLFF.